A selection of T cell receptor beta chains follows, all from one sample in a study of blood T cells in healthy people across ages. One entry per CDR3 protein results from TCRdb running MiXCR on the 5' RACE reads. The sample comprises fewer than 900,000 distinct CDR3 sequences, roughly 47% of which are singletons, and 20% to 25% rests with the top ten. Input material: blood. The receptors stem from a woman aged 55-70 years in good health. Both conserved end residues are part of each CDR3. D genes are given only for firm matches. Clone size is given for some rows only: seen once, a few or many times, or a class if the clone is expanded.

d_gene	abundance	v_gene	j_gene	CDR3aa	CDR3nt
-	few	TRBV12-3/TRBV12-4	TRBJ2-5	CASSYRRTDGKETQYF	TGTGCCAGCAGTTATCGCCGTACGGACGGTAAAGAGACCCAGTACTTC
TRBD2	few	TRBV20-1	TRBJ2-1	CSAPGLATYNEQFF	TGCAGTGCGCCAGGACTAGCGACCTACAATGAGCAGTTCTTC
TRBD2	-	TRBV11-2	TRBJ2-3	CASSLVAGNPDTQYF	TGTGCCAGCAGCTTAGTAGCGGGCAATCCAGATACGCAGTATTTT
TRBD1	few	TRBV24-1	TRBJ2-1	CATSDPGQGAGEQFF	TGTGCCACCAGTGATCCGGGACAGGGGGCGGGAGAGCAGTTCTTC
-	-	TRBV20-1	TRBJ2-3	CSASDKTDTQYF	TGCAGTGCATCAGACAAAACAGATACGCAGTATTTT
TRBD1	few	TRBV13	TRBJ1-2	CASSFSGGRGYTF	TGTGCCAGCAGCTTCTCAGGGGGCCGTGGCTACACCTTC
-	few	TRBV29-1	TRBJ2-7	CSVEIWESSYNEQYF	TGCAGCGTTGAAATTTGGGAGAGCTCCTACAATGAGCAGTACTTC
-	-	TRBV6-1	TRBJ2-1	CASSAGSDLNEQFF	TGTGCCAGCAGTGCTGGATCTGACCTCAATGAGCAGTTCTTC
TRBD2	once	TRBV20-1	TRBJ2-3	CSARGLGLAGNTQYF	TGCAGTGCTAGGGGGCTCGGGCTAGCGGGCAATACGCAGTATTTT
TRBD1	few	TRBV7-3	TRBJ1-6	CASILGGRGLGSPLHF	TGTGCCAGCATCTTAGGGGGCAGGGGGCTCGGTTCACCCCTCCACTTT
TRBD2	few	TRBV12-3/TRBV12-4	TRBJ2-7	CASSLAVTVYEQYF	TGTGCCAGCAGCCTAGCGGTTACGGTTTACGAGCAGTACTTC
TRBD1	-	TRBV5-1	TRBJ1-1	CASSLNRGNTEAFF	TGCGCCAGCAGCTTGAACAGGGGGAACACTGAAGCTTTCTTT
TRBD1	-	TRBV6-4	TRBJ1-6	CASSARGQGGSPLHF	TGTGCCAGCAGTGCCCGCGGACAGGGTGGTTCACCCCTCCACTTT
-	-	TRBV9	TRBJ2-1	CASSSGPWADEQFF	TGTGCCAGCAGCTCGGGACCCTGGGCTGATGAGCAGTTCTTC
-	many	TRBV6-5	TRBJ2-4	CASTDRVLAKNIQYF	TGTGCCAGCACCGACCGGGTTCTAGCCAAAAACATTCAGTACTTC
TRBD2	few	TRBV16	TRBJ2-1	CASSPLPGLAGEGNEQFF	TGTGCCAGCAGCCCTCTCCCGGGACTAGCGGGAGAAGGGAATGAGCAGTTCTTC
-	-	TRBV24-1	TRBJ2-1	CATSDGGLNEQFF	TGTGCCACCAGTGATGGGGGGTTAAATGAGCAGTTCTTC
-	-	TRBV18	TRBJ1-5	CASSPNQGDQPQHF	TGTGCCAGCTCACCAAACCAGGGAGATCAGCCCCAGCATTTT
-	few	TRBV20-1	TRBJ2-3	CSARRQAHTQYF	TGCAGTGCTAGGAGGCAGGCACATACGCAGTATTTT
TRBD1	-	TRBV10-3	TRBJ1-6	CAISEGTGNSPLHF	TGTGCCATCAGTGAAGGGACAGGGAATTCACCCCTCCACTTT
-	many	TRBV27	TRBJ2-7	CASTKGGEGTYEQYF	TGTGCCAGCACCAAGGGGGGGGAAGGGACCTACGAGCAGTACTTC
TRBD2	-	TRBV4-3	TRBJ2-2	CASSQDGGRAAGELFF	TGCGCCAGCAGCCAAGACGGGGGGAGGGCCGCCGGGGAGCTGTTTTTT
TRBD2	-	TRBV20-1	TRBJ2-1	CSASGLAGEYEQFF	TGCAGTGCTTCCGGACTAGCGGGAGAGTACGAGCAGTTCTTC